Reported below is one T cell receptor beta chain. V lost 5 bases to trimming and J lost 7 bases, with 15 bases between them. From germline, CDR1 is MNHEY and CDR2 SVGAGI. This CDR3 contains 14 residues. The sample comes from a study of blood T cell repertoires in COVID-19. The table came from immunoSEQ multiplex PCR; TCRdb's copy has only in-frame clones and leaves some out. This table holds 15,000 or so clones, around four fifths found once. This receptor was obtained from a man aged 40-49 years with active or convalescent COVID-19. The V gene is TRBV6-5, the J gene TRBJ1-5, with no clear D. Sequencing was performed on peripheral blood. The CDR3 here is CASSQHSREQPQHF. CDR3 in DNA: TGTGCCAGCAGTCAACACTCGCGGGAACAGCCCCAGCATTTT.